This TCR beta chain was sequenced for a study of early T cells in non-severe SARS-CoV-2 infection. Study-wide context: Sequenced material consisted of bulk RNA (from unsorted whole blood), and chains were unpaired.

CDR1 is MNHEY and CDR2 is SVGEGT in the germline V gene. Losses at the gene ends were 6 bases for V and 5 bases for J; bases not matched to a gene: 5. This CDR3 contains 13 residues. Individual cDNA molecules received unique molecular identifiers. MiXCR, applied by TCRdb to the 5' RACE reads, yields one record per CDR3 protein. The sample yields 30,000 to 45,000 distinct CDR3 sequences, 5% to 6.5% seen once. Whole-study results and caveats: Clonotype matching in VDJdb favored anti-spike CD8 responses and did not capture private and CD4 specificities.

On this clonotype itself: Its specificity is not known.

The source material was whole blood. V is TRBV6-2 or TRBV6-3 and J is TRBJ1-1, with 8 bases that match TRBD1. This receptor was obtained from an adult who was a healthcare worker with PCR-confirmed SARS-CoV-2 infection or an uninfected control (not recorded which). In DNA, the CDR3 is TGTGCCAGCAGGCGGACAGGGCCGACTGAAGCTTTCTTT. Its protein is CASRRTGPTEAFF.